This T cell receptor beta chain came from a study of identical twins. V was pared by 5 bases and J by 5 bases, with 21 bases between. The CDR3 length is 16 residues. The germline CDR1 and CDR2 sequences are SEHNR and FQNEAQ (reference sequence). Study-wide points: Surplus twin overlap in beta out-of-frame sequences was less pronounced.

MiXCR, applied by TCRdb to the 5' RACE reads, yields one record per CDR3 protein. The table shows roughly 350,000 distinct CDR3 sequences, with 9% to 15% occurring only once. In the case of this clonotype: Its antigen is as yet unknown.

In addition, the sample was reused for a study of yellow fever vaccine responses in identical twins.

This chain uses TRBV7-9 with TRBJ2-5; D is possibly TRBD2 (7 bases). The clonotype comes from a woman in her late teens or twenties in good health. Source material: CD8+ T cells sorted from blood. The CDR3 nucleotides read TGTGCCAGCAGCCAACGACTTAGCCGGGGGGCGGAGACCCAGTACTTC. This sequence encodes CASSQRLSRGAETQYF.